This record covers a single TCR beta chain. Its antigen is currently unknown. It was with 60 Vbeta and 13 Jbeta primers that the PCR ran. Some clones are missing from TCRdb's copy, which holds only in-frame ones; the method was immunoSEQ multiplex PCR. The data contain about 140,000 clones, under 70% of them seen just once; the ten biggest clones take up under 7.5%. Whereas donors were nominally healthy upon sampling, unrecorded immune exposures were probable. This sample was included in a study of cytomegalovirus exposure and HLA in healthy donors. Study-wide background: Unique TCRs from HLA-typed donors, about 78 million of them, were held in an early data release. Broader study findings: Segments of the TCR beta V type were, in most cases, productive about 87% or about 30% of the time in an earlier analysis. According to reports, the classifier identified cytomegalovirus status with high specificity and sensitivity.

The V gene's germline CDR1 is KGHSH and CDR2 LQKENI. With 3 bases clipped from V and 2 bases from J, the junction kept 7 bases outside the gene matches. The CDR3 length is 16 residues. The chain employs TRBV18 and TRBJ2-3, with 8 bases matching TRBD2. The source is an older woman in good health and CMV-seronegative. Sample: PBMCs. CDR3 sequence reads: CASSPFAGGPTDTQYF. In nucleotides, the CDR3 is TGTGCCAGCTCACCTTTCGCGGGAGGTCCCACAGATACGCAGTATTTT.